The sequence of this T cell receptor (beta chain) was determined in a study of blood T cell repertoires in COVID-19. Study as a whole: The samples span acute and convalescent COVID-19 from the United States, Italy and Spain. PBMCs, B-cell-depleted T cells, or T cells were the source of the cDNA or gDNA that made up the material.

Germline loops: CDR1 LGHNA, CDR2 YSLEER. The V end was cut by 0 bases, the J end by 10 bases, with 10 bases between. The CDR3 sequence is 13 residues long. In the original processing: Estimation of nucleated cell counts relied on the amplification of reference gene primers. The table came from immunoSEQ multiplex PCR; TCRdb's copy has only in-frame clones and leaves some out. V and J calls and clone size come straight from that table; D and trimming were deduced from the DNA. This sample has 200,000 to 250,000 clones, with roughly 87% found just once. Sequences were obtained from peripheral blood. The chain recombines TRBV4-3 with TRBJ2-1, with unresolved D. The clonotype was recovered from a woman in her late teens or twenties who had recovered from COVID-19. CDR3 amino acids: CASSQDPRLEQFF. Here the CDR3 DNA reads TGCGCCAGCAGCCAAGATCCTAGATTGGAGCAGTTCTTC.